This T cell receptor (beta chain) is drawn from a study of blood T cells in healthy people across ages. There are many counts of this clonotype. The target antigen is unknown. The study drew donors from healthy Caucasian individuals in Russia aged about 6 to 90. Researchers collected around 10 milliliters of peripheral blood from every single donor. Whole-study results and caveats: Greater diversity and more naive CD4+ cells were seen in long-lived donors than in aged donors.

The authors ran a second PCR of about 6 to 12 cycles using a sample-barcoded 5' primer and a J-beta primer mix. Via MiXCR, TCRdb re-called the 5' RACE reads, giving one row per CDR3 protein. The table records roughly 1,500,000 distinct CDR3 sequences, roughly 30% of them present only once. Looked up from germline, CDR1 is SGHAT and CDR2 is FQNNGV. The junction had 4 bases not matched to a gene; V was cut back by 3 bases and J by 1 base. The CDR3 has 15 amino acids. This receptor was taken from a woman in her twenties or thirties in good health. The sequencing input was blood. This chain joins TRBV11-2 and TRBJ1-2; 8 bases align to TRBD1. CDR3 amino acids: CASSLDRVINYGYTF. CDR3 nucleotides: TGTGCCAGCAGCTTGGACAGGGTCATTAACTATGGCTACACCTTC.